This T cell receptor beta chain comes out of a study of T-cell memory formation after mild COVID-19. For the study at large: TCR clusters were mostly donor specific. Findings of the study overall: Day 37-peaking second-wave clones had unconfirmed SARS-CoV-2 specificity. CD4+ bias marked clones expanding day 15 to 37, unlike balanced contracting clones. Memory from before infection featured some responding clones, which suggests cross-reactive memory joined.

MiXCR was run by TCRdb on the 5' RACE reads, yielding one entry per CDR3 protein. This sample has just over 400,000 distinct CDR3 sequences, with 23% found just once. On this clonotype: The target antigen is unknown.

The CDR3 extends over 16 amino acids. V gave up 0 bases and J gave up 6 bases, with 18 bases separating them. Germline CDR1 reads SNHLY; CDR2 reads FYNNEI. The sequence derives from an adult woman who had mild COVID-19 (a few samples of this study predate the infection). Cell type and time point are not known. Sequencing was performed on PBMCs or a T cell subset sorted from them (not recorded which). The chain employs TRBV2 and TRBJ2-7; either TRBD1 or TRBD2 may supply D (5 bases each). The CDR3 sequence: CASSEAGTYVGGEQYF. The CDR3 DNA sequence: TGTGCCAGCAGTGAAGCCGGGACCTACGTTGGAGGCGAGCAGTACTTC. Filled out from reference TRBV2 and TRBJ2-7, the complete variable domain reads EPEVTQTPSHQVTQMGQEVILRCVPISNHLYFYWYRQILGQKVEFLVSFYNNEISEKSEIFDDQFSVERPDGSNFTLKIRSTKLEDSAMYFCASSEAGTYVGGEQYFGPGTRLTVT.